This T cell receptor (beta chain) was obtained from a study of cytotoxic CD8 clonotypes in ibrutinib-treated CLL. General observations from the study: Circulating CD8+ T-cell counts were tracked by baseline clonality, which exceeded that of age-matched healthy donors.

Of note for this clone: The target antigen is unknown.

Repertoires were generated with immunoSEQ multiplex PCR, while TCRdb's copy carries only in-frame clones and drops some. The sample consists of 150,000 to 200,000 clones, about 88% of them appearing once. V lost 2 bases and J lost 3, with 17 bases in between. Germline CDR1 SNHLY, CDR2 FYNNEI. The CDR3 has 16 residues. The sequence was obtained from a human donor with chronic lymphocytic leukemia. Here the sequenced sample was PBMCs, taken at disease progression, from a patient treated with ibrutinib. J is TRBJ2-7 and V is TRBV2; D perhaps matches TRBD1 (6 bases). Here the CDR3 DNA reads TGTGCCAGCAGTGAATCCCGGGACACTGCCTACTACGAGCAGTACTTC. It specifies CASSESRDTAYYEQYF.